The entry below gives a single TCR beta chain sequence along with its context. Antigen unknown. This entry belongs to a study of cytomegalovirus exposure and HLA in healthy donors. Overall study findings and caveats: Roughly uniform depth of sequencing across donors was assumed in presence/absence analyses. The study listed some 160 cytomegalovirus-associated TCR beta chains. A previous analysis found most TCR beta V segments productive roughly 87% or roughly 30% of the time.

Vbeta (60) and Jbeta (13) primers were used in the PCR. Using immunoSEQ multiplex PCR, the repertoire was profiled, and TCRdb retains in-frame clones only, with some absent. Of about 160,000 clones listed, roughly 80% are singletons. The V and J ends lost 5 bases and 6 bases, in that order; junction bases with no gene match: 9. This CDR3 contains 14 residues. CDR1 and CDR2 from the germline V gene are SGHVS and FQNEAQ. Sequencing input: PBMCs. The V and J genes are TRBV7-8 and TRBJ2-7; 8 bases agree with TRBD2. The source is a male donor in good health and CMV-seropositive. The CDR3 DNA sequence: TGTGCCAGCAGCGGGCGGGCGCTAGCGGGCGAGCAGTACTTC. Translating gives CASSGRALAGEQYF.